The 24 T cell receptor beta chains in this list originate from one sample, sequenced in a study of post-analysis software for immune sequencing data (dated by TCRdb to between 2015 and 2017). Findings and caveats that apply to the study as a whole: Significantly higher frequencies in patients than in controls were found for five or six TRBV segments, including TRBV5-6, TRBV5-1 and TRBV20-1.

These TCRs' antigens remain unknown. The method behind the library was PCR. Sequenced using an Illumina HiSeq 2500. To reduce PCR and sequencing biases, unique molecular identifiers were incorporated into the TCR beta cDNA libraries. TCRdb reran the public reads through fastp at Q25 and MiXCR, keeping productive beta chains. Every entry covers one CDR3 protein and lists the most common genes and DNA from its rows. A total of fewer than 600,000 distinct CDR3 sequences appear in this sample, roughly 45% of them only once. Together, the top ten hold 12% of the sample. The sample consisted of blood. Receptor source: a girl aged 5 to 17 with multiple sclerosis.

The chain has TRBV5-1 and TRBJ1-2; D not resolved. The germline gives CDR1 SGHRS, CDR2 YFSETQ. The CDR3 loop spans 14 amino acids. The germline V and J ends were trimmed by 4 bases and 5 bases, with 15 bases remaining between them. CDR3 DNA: TGCGCCAGCAGCCCGTCTTGGGAGGCATATGGCTACACCTTC. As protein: CASSPSWEAYGYTF.

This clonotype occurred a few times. CDR3 sequence: CASSLIGDRNEKLFF. The CDR3, as DNA: TGCGCCAGCAGCTTGATTGGGGACAGGAATGAAAAACTGTTTTTT. The genes are TRBV5-1 and TRBJ1-4; TRBD1 aligns across 8 bases. The junction had 4 bases not matched to a gene; V was cut back by 1 base and J by 5 bases. Germline lookup yields CDR1 SGHRS and CDR2 YFSETQ. The CDR3 has 15 residues.

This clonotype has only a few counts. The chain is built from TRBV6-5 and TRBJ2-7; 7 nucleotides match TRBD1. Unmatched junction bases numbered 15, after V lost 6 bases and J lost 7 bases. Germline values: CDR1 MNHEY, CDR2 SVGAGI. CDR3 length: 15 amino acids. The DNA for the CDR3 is TGTGCCAGCAGACCCCCCTACGGACAGGTCGGGGAGCAGTACTTC. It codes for CASRPPYGQVGEQYF.

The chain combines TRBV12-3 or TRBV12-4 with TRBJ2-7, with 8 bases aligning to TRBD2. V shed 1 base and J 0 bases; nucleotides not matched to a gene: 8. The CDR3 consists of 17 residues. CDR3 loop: CASSLVSTSESSYEQYF. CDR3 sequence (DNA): TGTGCCAGCAGTTTAGTCTCGACTAGCGAAAGCTCCTACGAGCAGTACTTC.

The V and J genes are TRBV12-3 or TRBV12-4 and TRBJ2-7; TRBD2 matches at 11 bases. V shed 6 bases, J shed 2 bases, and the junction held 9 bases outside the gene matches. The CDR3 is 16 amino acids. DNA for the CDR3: TGTGCCAGCAGCGCACCCACTAGCGGGGGAACCTACGAGCAGTACTTC. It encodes CASSAPTSGGTYEQYF.

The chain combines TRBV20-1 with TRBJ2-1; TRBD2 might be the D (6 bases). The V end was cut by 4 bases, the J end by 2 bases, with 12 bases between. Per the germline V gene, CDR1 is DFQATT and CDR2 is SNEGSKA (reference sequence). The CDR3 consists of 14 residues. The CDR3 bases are TGCAGTGCTACCCGTAGCGGAACCTACAATGAGCAGTTCTTC. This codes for CSATRSGTYNEQFF.

The DNA for the CDR3 is TGTGCCAGCAGCCCCCGCGCCTCTAATGAGCAGTACTTC. It is translated as CASSPRASNEQYF. V gene TRBV3-1 combines with J gene TRBJ2-5; D is unclear. V dropped 4 bases and J dropped 11 bases, with 17 bases sitting between them. The CDR3 length is 13 residues. From germline, CDR1 is LGHDT and CDR2 YNNKEL (reference sequence).

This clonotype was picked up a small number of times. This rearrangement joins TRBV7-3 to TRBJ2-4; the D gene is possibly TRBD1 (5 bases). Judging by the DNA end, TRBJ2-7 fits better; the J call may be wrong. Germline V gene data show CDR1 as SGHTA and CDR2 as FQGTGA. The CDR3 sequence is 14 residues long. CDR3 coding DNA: TGTGCCAGCAGCTTGGGTCAGGGCATAGACGAGCAGTACTTC. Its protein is CASSLGQGIDEQYF.

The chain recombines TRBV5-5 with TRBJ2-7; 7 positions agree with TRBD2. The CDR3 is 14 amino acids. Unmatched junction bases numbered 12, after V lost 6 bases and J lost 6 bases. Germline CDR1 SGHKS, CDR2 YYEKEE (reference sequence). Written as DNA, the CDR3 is TGTGCCAGCACTCGCCACAGCGGGATCGTCGAGCAGTACTTC. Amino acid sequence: CASTRHSGIVEQYF.

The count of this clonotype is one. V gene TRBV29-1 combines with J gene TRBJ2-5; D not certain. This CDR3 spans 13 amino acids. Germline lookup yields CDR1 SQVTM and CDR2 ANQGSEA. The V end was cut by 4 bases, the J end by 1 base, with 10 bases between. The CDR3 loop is CSVGGNSQETQYF. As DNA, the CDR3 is TGCAGCGTTGGTGGGAACAGCCAAGAGACCCAGTACTTC.

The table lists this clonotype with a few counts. The CDR3 DNA reads as TGCGCCAGCAGCTTGTCGACAGGGAGCACAGATACGCAGTATTTT. Translated: CASSLSTGSTDTQYF. V gene TRBV5-1 combines with J gene TRBJ2-3; 7 bases fit TRBD1. CDR3 length: 15 residues. Germline CDR1 SGHRS, CDR2 YFSETQ. V was clipped by 1 base and J by 0 bases; unmatched bases: 2.

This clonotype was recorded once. The CDR3 bases are TGTGCCAGCAGCTTTGGAAGTGGCCGGGACAGGGTGAATCAGCCCCAGCATTTT. Amino acids: CASSFGSGRDRVNQPQHF. V and J are TRBV7-9 and TRBJ1-5; 9 positions match TRBD1. The J segment lost 4 bases and the V segment lost 3 bases, leaving 13 bases of the junction unmatched. Germline-derived CDR1 and CDR2 are SEHNR and FQNEAQ (reference sequence). The CDR3 has 18 residues.

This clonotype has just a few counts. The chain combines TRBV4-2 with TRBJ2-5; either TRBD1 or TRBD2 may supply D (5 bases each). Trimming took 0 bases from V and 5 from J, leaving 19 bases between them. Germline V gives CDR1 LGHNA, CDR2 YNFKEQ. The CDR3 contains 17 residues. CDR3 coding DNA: TGTGCCAGCAGCCAAGAGGGCCCCAGGCTAGAGGGGGAGACCCAGTACTTC. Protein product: CASSQEGPRLEGETQYF.

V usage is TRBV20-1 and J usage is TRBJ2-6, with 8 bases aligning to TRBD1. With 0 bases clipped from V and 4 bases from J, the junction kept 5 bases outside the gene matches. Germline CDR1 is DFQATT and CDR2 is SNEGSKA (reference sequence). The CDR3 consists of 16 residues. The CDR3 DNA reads TGCAGTGCTAGAGATCAGGACAGGGTCGGGGCCAACGTCCTGACTTTC. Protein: CSARDQDRVGANVLTF.

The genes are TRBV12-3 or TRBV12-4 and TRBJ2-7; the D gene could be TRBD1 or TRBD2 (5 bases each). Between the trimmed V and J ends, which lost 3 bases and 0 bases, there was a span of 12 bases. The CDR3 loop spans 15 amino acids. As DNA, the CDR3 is TGTGCCAGCAGTTTGAAAGGGACCAGCTCCTACGAGCAGTACTTC. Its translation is CASSLKGTSSYEQYF.

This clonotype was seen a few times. The DNA for the CDR3 is TGTGCCAGCAGTTACTCGACTCAGTTCCGGTTCTTC. Protein product: CASSYSTQFRFF. This chain connects TRBV6-2 or TRBV6-3 to TRBJ2-1; D gene uncertain. The V end lost 0 bases, the J end lost 15 bases, and 12 bases lay between the germline ends. The CDR3 runs to 12 residues. CDR1 MNHEY and CDR2 SVGEGT come from the germline V gene.

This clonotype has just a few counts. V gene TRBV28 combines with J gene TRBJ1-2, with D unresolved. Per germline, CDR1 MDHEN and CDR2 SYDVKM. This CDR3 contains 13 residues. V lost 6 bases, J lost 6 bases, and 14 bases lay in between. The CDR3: CASRRRDRDGYTF. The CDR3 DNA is TGTGCCAGCAGACGCCGGGATAGAGATGGCTACACCTTC.

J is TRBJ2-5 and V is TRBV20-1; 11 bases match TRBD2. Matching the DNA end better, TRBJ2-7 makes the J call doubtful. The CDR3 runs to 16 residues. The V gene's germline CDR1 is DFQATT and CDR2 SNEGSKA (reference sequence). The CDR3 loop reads CSARLSTSGNRNEQYF. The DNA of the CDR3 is TGCAGTGCTAGATTGTCGACTAGCGGGAATCGCAACGAGCAGTACTTC.

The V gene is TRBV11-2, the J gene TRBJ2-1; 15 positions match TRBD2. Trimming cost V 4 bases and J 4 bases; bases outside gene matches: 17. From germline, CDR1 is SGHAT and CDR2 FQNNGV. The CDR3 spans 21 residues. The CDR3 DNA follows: TGTGCCAGCAGCTCGAGACCTGGGACTAGCGGGAGGAGGGTGACGTACAATGAGCAGTTCTTC. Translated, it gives CASSSRPGTSGRRVTYNEQFF.

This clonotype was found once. CDR3: CASSLWFGGVTEAFF. CDR3 nucleotide sequence: TGCGCCAGCAGCTTATGGTTTGGAGGAGTCACTGAAGCTTTCTTT. The chain combines TRBV5-1 with TRBJ1-1; the D is unclear. The germline V gene encodes CDR1 SGHRS and CDR2 YFSETQ. V shed 2 bases and J shed 4 bases, with 15 bases lying between them. The CDR3 extends over 15 amino acids.

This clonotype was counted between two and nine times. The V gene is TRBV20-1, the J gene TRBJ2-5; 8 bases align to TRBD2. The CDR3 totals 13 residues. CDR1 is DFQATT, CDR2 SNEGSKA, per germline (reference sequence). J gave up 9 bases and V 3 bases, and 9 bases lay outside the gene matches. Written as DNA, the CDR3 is TGCAGTGCTAGTACTAGCGGCGTCATGTCCCAGTACTTC. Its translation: CSASTSGVMSQYF.

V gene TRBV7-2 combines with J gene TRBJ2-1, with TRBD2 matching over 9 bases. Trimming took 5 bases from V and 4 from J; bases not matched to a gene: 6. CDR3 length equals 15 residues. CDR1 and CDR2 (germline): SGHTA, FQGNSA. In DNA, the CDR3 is TGTGCCAGCAGCATTAGCGGGGGCCCGTACAATGAGCAGTTCTTC. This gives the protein CASSISGGPYNEQFF. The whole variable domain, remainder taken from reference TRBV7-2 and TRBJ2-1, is GAGVSQSPSNKVTEKGKDVELRCDPISGHTALYWYRQSLGQGLEFLIYFQGNSAPDKSGLPSDRFSAERTGGSVSTLTIQRTQQEDSAVYLCASSISGGPYNEQFFGPGTRLTVL.

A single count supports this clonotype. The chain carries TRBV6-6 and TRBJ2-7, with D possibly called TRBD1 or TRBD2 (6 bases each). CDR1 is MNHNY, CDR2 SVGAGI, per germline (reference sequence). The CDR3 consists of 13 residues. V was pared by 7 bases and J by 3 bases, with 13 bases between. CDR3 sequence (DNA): TGTGCCAGCACGAGGGGGAGGTTCTACGAGCAGTACTTC. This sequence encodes CASTRGRFYEQYF.

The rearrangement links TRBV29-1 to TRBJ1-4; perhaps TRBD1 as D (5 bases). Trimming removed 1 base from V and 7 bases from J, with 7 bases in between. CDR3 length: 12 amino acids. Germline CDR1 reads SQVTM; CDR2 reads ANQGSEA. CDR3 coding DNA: TGCAGCGTTGAAGCGCAGGGTGAAAAACTGTTTTTT. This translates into CSVEAQGEKLFF.